Described below is a single T cell receptor (beta chain) sequence and its context. What it binds is not known. This record comes from a study of beta chain features in type 1 diabetes. General study results and limits: Significant though moderate, a shortening of TCRB CDR3s appeared in all four CD4+ subsets of Type 1 diabetes patients.

Of the isolated RNA, all was reverse transcribed, and so the sequenced material was expressed TCRB transcripts. Clones were sequenced by immunoSEQ multiplex PCR, and TCRdb holds only the in-frame ones, with some missing. The sample contains about 710,000 clones, about 14% of which appear only once. The CDR3 has 12 amino acids. The germline CDR1 and CDR2 sequences are SQVTM and ANQGSEA. The V and J ends lost 6 bases and 8 bases, in that order; junction bases with no gene match: 8. This chain connects TRBV29-1 to TRBJ1-2; 8 bases agree with TRBD1. Material for sequencing was naive CD4+ T cells from blood. This receptor was taken from a man between 18 and 29 years old with type 1 diabetes. The CDR3 DNA sequence: TGCAGCGTGGCGGGACAGGTGGTGGGCTACACCTTC. Translating it yields CSVAGQVVGYTF.